This T cell receptor (beta chain) is drawn from a study of blood T cell repertoires in COVID-19. Authors' analysis steps: The authors estimated nucleated cell counts from reference gene primer amplification. Using immunoSEQ multiplex PCR, the repertoire was profiled, and TCRdb retains in-frame clones only, with some absent. V, J and clone size derive from that table, while D and trimming were established from the DNA sequence. In the table there are over 200,000 clones, approximately 90% of which are singletons. Germline assignment: CDR1 SGHRS and CDR2 YFSETQ. Trimming cost V 4 bases and J 2 bases, with 17 bases left between them. The CDR3 is made up of 16 amino acids.

J is TRBJ2-3 and V is TRBV5-1; tentatively, D is TRBD2 (7 bases). The clonotype was recovered from a man between 60 and 75 years old with COVID-19, enrolled during active disease. The sample was peripheral blood. CDR3 residues: CASSEGGRLTTDTQYF. The CDR3 DNA follows: TGCGCCAGCAGCGAGGGGGGGCGGCTAACCACAGATACGCAGTATTTT.